These 8 T cell receptor beta chains originate from one sample sequenced in a study of T cell clonality in common variable immunodeficiency. The method was immunoSEQ multiplex PCR; TCRdb's version includes in-frame clones alone and lacks a portion of them. In total the sample includes approximately 34,000 clones, none of them seen once. The material sequenced was peripheral blood mononuclear cells. These TCRs come from a person between 18 and 75 years old in good health.

The table lists this clone with many counts. The read ends 3 residues before the CDR3 terminus; that terminus is restored from the germline J gene. The V call is TRBV19, the J call TRBJ2-7; TRBD2 might be the D (6 bases). Per germline, CDR1 LNHDA and CDR2 SQIVND (reference sequence). Trimming removed 3 bases at V and 2 bases at J, with 14 bases between. CDR3 length equals 15 residues. The covered CDR3 bases are TGTGCCAGTAGTATCTCTTCGGGACTCACCTACGAG. Protein sequence: CASSISSGLTYE. The entire CDR3 reads CASSISSGLTYEQYF.

This clone was seen repeatedly, ten times or more. The CDR3 goes on 3 residues after the read ends, and that part is filled in from the germline J gene. This sequence joins TRBV11-2 and TRBJ2-1; TRBD2 matches 12 bases. CDR1 is SGHAT, CDR2 FQNNGV, per germline. The CDR3 has 15 residues. J was trimmed by 6 bases and V by 5 bases; bases with no gene match: 5. The CDR3 loop reads CASSLRLAGVNEQFF. Incomplete CDR3 DNA: TGTGCCAGCAGCCTGAGACTAGCGGGGGTCAATGAG.

This clone has ten or more counts. Sequencing ends 3 residues short of the CDR3 end; the germline J gene provides the rest. The chain employs TRBV5-1 and TRBJ2-3, with 11 bases identical to TRBD2. The germline V gene has CDR1 SGHRS and CDR2 YFSETQ. The length of the CDR3 is 16 residues. V trimming: 3 bases; J trimming: 0 bases; junction bases outside the gene matches: 3. The CDR3 sequence is CASSWLAGGSTDTQYF. The DNA read from the CDR3 is TGCGCCAGCAGCTGGCTAGCGGGGGGAAGCACAGATACG. Drawing the rest from reference TRBV5-1 and TRBJ2-3, the complete variable domain is KAGVTQTPRYLIKTRGQQVTLSCSPISGHRSVSWYQQTPGQGLQFLFEYFSETQRNKGNFPGRFSGRQFSNSRSEMNVSTLELGDSALYLCASSWLAGGSTDTQYFGPGTRLTVL.

This clone has at least ten counts. The read falls 3 residues short of the CDR3 end, and the missing part is taken from the germline J gene. The gene calls are TRBV6-2 or TRBV6-3 and TRBJ1-2; D is perhaps TRBD1 (6 bases). The V end was cut by 7 bases, the J end by 0 bases, with 15 bases between. This CDR3 contains 15 residues. In germline, CDR1 is MNHEY, CDR2 SVGEGT. The CDR3 spells CASTRTDRTNYGYTF. The CDR3 bases that were read are TGTGCCAGCACCCGTACGGACAGAACTAACTATGGC.

This clone was detected many times. The read terminates 3 residues before the CDR3 end, so the remaining end is supplied by the germline J gene. The chain carries TRBV6-2 or TRBV6-3 and TRBJ1-1; no clear D gene. Trimming shortened V by 2 bases and J by 1 base, and 11 bases separated the two germline ends. CDR3 size: 15 residues. CDR1 MNHEY and CDR2 SVGEGT come from the germline V gene. The sequenced CDR3 bases are TGTGCCAGCAGTTACCCCGGGTCCCAGAACACTGAA. This gives the protein CASSYPGSQNTE. The entire CDR3 is CASSYPGSQNTEAFF.

This clone has ten or more counts. The CDR3 is CASSDTGNQPQHF. The part of the CDR3 DNA that was read is TGCGCCAGCAGCGATACGGGCAATCAGCCC. The rearrangement joins TRBV10-1 to TRBJ1-5, with no clear D. The read terminates 3 residues before the CDR3 end, so the remaining end is supplied by the germline J gene. CDR1 is WNHNN and CDR2 is SYGVQD in the germline V gene (reference sequence). The CDR3 has 13 amino acids. Trimming took 6 bases from V and 2 from J, leaving 8 bases between them.

This clone was seen repeatedly, ten times or more. The read ends 3 residues before the CDR3 terminus; that terminus is restored from the germline J gene. The chain is built from TRBV9 and TRBJ2-1, with D perhaps TRBD2 (6 bases). The CDR3 runs to 14 residues. CDR1 and CDR2 (germline): SGDLS, YYNGEE. V was shortened by 7 bases and J by 6 bases, with 17 bases between the two germline ends. The CDR3: CASDGGSSPNEQFF. CDR3 DNA, as far as it was read: TGTGCCAGCGACGGAGGGTCAAGCCCCAATGAG. Looking up the rest from reference TRBV9 and TRBJ2-1 gives the full variable domain: DSGVTQTPKHLITATGQRVTLRCSPRSGDLSVYWYQQSLDQGLQFLIQYYNGEERAKGNILERFSAQQFPDLHSELNLSSLELGDSALYFCASDGGSSPNEQFFGPGTRLTVL.

The table lists this clone with many counts. The read ends 3 residues before the CDR3 terminus; that terminus is restored from the germline J gene. The chain links TRBV7-8 to TRBJ1-5; unclear D gene. Germline V gene lookup returns CDR1 SGHVS and CDR2 FQNEAQ. V was trimmed by 0 bases and J by 2 bases, leaving 11 bases between them. The CDR3 consists of 16 residues. The sequenced part of the CDR3 DNA is TGTGCCAGCAGCTTAGCGCCCCAGCGAGGCAATCAGCCC. It yields the protein CASSLAPQRGNQP. The complete CDR3 reads CASSLAPQRGNQPQHF. The whole variable domain, remainder taken from reference TRBV7-8 and TRBJ1-5, is GAGVSQSPRYKVAKRGQDVALRCDPISGHVSLFWYQQALGQGPEFLTYFQNEAQLDKSGLPSDRFFAERPEGSVSTLKIQRTQQEDSAVYLCASSLAPQRGNQPQHFGDGTRLSIL.